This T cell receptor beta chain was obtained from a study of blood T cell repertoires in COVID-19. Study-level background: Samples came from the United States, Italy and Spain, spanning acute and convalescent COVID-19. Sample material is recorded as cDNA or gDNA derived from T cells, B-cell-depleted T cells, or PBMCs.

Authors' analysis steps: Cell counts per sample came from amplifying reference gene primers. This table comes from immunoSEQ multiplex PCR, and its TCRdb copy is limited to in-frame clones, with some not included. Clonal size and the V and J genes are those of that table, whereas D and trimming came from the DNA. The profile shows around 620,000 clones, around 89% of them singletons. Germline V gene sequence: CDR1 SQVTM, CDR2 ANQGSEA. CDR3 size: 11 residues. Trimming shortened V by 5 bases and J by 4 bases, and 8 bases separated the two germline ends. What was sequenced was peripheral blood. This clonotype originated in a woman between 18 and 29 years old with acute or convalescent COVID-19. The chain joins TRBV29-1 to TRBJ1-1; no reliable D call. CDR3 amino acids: CSVLVSTEAFF. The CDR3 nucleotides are TGCAGCGTTCTTGTGAGCACTGAAGCTTTCTTT.